Following are 4 T cell receptor beta chains from one sample sequenced in a study of OX40 agonist ivuxolimab in advanced cancers. Sequencing was performed with immunoSEQ multiplex PCR; in TCRdb, only in-frame clones are kept and a portion is missing. The data show about 45,000 clones, more than 80% seen once. Sequencing used CD4+ or CD8+ T cells sorted from blood, obtained in a trial of the OX40 agonist ivuxolimab. The receptor set was obtained from an adult with an advanced solid tumor such as melanoma, head and neck, liver or kidney cancer.

The chain joins TRBV11-3 to TRBJ2-3; 7 bases are a match to TRBD2. Germline-derived CDR1 and CDR2 are SGHNT and YENEEA. The CDR3 is 16 residues long. The ends lost 5 bases at V and 0 bases at J; junction bases unmatched: 8. The CDR3 spells CASSPPEGLSTDTQYF. CDR3 nucleotides: TGTGCCAGCAGCCCGCCTGAGGGACTAAGCACAGATACGCAGTATTTT.

This chain links TRBV29-1 with TRBJ2-7, with 7 nucleotides matching TRBD1. V was pared by 3 bases and J by 4 bases, with 6 bases of the junction left unmatched. The CDR3 consists of 13 residues. The germline V gene has CDR1 SQVTM and CDR2 ANQGSEA. The CDR3 sequence is CSVETGKEYEQYF. For the CDR3, the DNA is TGCAGCGTTGAGACAGGGAAGGAATACGAGCAGTACTTC.

V is TRBV5-1 and J is TRBJ2-1, with TRBD2 identical over 10 bases. This CDR3 region has 15 residues. V gave up 0 bases and J gave up 9 bases; unmatched junction bases: 6. The V gene's germline CDR1 is SGHRS and CDR2 YFSETQ. DNA for the CDR3: TGCGCCAGCAGCTTGGCTAGCGGGAGACCTCCTGAGCAGTTCTTC. It specifies CASSLASGRPPEQFF.

The gene calls are TRBV7-2 and TRBJ1-1; D unresolved. Between the trimmed V and J ends, which lost 1 base and 5 bases, there was a span of 11 bases. The CDR3 has 14 amino acids. CDR1 SGHTA and CDR2 FQGNSA come from the germline V gene. CDR3 sequence: CASSLEGRWTEAFF. In nucleotides, the CDR3 is TGTGCCAGCAGCTTAGAAGGCCGTTGGACTGAAGCTTTCTTT.